This paragraph covers one TCR beta chain sequence. TCRdb's table, derived via immunoSEQ multiplex PCR, lists solely in-frame clones and lacks some. The table lists under 140,000 clones, over 90% of them singletons. V lost 8 bases and J lost 7, with 17 bases in between. Per germline, CDR1 MNHEY and CDR2 SMNVEV (reference sequence). The length of the CDR3 is 13 residues. This entry comes from a study of T cell responses to AZD1222 COVID-19 vaccine. The sequence was obtained from an adult who received the AZD1222 COVID-19 vaccine. Sequencing used peripheral blood, obtained 28 days after the second AZD1222 dose. The chain joins TRBV27 to TRBJ1-2; possible D gene TRBD1, 6 bases. The CDR3 is CASGGQRGGGYTF. The CDR3 nucleotides read TGTGCCAGCGGGGGCCAAAGAGGGGGTGGCTACACCTTC.